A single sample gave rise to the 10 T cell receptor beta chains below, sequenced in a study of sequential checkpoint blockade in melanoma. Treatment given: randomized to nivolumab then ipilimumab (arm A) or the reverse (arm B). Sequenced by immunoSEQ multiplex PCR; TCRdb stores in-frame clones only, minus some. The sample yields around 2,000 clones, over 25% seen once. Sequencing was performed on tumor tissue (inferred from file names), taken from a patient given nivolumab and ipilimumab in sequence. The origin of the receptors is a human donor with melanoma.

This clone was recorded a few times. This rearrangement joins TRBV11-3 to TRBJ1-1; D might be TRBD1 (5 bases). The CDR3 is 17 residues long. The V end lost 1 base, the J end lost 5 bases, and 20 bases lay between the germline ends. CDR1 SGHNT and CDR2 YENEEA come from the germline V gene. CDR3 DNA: TGTGCCAGCAGCTTAGGTTCTTTCGGGGGAGGCGGGACTGAAGCTTTCTTT. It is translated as CASSLGSFGGGGTEAFF.

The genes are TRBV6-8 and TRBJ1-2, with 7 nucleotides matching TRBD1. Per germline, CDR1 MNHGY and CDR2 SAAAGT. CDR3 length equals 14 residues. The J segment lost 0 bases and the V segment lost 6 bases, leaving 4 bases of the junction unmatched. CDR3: CASSLDRANYGYTF. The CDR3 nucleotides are TGTGCCAGCAGCCTTGACAGGGCTAACTATGGCTACACCTTC.

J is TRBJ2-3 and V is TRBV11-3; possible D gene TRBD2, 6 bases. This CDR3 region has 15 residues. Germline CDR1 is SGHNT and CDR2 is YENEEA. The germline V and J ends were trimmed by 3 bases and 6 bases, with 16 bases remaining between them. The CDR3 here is CASSFIKLSGDTQYF. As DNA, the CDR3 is TGTGCCAGCAGCTTCATAAAACTAAGCGGGGATACGCAGTATTTT.

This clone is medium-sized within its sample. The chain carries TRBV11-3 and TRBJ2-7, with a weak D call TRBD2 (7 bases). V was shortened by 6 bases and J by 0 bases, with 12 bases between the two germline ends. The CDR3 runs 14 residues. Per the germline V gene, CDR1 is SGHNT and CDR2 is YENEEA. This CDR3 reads CASSARGASYEQYF. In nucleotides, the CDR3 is TGTGCCAGCAGTGCCCGGGGGGCCTCCTACGAGCAGTACTTC.

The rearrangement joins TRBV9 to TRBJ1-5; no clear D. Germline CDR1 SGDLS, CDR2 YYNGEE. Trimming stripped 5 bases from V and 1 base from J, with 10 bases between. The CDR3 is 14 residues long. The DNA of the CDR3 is TGTGCCAGCAGGCTGGACTTGAGCAATCAGCCCCAGCATTTT. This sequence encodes CASRLDLSNQPQHF.

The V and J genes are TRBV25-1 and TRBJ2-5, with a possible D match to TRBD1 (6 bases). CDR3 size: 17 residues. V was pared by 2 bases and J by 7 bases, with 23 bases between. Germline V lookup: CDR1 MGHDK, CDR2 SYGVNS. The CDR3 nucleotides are TGTGCCAGCAGTGAAAAGGGGGAAGTAGGCAGGAGAGCGACCCAGTACTTC. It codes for CASSEKGEVGRRATQYF.

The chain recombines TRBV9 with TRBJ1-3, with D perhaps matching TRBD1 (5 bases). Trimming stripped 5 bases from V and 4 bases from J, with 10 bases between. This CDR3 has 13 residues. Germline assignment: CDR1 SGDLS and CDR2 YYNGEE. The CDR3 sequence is CASSGGLGNTIYF. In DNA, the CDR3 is TGTGCCAGCAGTGGGGGGTTAGGAAACACCATATATTTT.

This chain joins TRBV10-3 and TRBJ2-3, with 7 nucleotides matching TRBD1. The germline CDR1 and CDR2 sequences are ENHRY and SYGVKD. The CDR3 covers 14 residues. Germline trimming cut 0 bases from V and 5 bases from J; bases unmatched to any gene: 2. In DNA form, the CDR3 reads TGTGCCATCAGTGAGTCGAACAGGGGAGATACGCAGTATTTT. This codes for CAISESNRGDTQYF.

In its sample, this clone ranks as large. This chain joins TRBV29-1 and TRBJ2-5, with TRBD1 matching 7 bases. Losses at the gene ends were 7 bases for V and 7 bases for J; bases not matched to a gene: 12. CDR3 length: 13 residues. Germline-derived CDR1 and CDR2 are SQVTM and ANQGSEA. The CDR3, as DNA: TGCAGCGCGGCCCAGGGGGATCGGGGGACCCAGTACTTC. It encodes CSAAQGDRGTQYF.

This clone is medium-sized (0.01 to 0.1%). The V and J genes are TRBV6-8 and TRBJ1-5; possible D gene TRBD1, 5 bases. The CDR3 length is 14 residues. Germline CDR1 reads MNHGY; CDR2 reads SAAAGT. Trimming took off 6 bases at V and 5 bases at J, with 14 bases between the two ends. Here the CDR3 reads CASRRGLGDQPQHF. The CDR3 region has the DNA TGTGCCAGCAGGCGGGGGTTGGGGGATCAGCCCCAGCATTTT.